This entry is about one T cell receptor (beta chain). Its antigen remains unknown. The sample belongs to a study of shared clonotypes between healthy human individuals. Study-wide points: Of the naive CD4 clonotypes, around 4.8% were shared across several donors. The diversity represented, both genetic and in exposure history, was limited by few donors. The sampled material consisted only of blood, and tissue repertoires are likely to differ.

The test was conducted at deep level. Assay used: immunoSEQ multiplex PCR; TCRdb lists only in-frame clones, some missing. The repertoire includes 950,000 to 1,200,000 clones, roughly 80% of them detected once, and over 0.8% sits in the top ten. This CDR3 contains 19 residues. Trimming pared 1 base from V and 0 bases from J, leaving 19 bases between. Germline V gene sequence: CDR1 SGHAT, CDR2 FQDESV (reference sequence). The chain recombines TRBV11-1 with TRBJ1-5; D call uncertain. The sequencing input was memory CD4+ T cells from PBMCs. As for subset: CD45RA-negative fraction. The receptor's source is a young man in good health. Some clones in this sample may be carry-over from other donors' samples. For the CDR3, the DNA is TGTGCCAGCAGCTTAGATCATGCCTCCCGGGCGTATAGCAATCAGCCCCAGCATTTT. Encoded protein: CASSLDHASRAYSNQPQHF. Variable domain in full (rest from reference TRBV11-1 and TRBJ1-5): EAEVAQSPRYKITEKSQAVAFWCDPISGHATLYWYRQILGQGPELLVQFQDESVVDDSQLPKDRFSAERLKGVDSTLKIQPAELGDSAMYLCASSLDHASRAYSNQPQHFGDGTRLSIL.